A selection of T cell receptor beta chains follows, all from one sample in a study of CD8+ T cells in alopecia areata. Profiled with immunoSEQ multiplex PCR; TCRdb holds only in-frame clones, not every one. Of about 150,000 clones listed, approximately 65% were seen once; the top ten hold around 34%. Sample: CD8+ T cells sorted from blood. The receptors here all came from a human donor in good health. Each CDR3 is given with its conserved first and last residue. D genes are given only for firm matches. Clone size is given for some rows only: seen once, a few or many times, or a class if the clone is expanded.

V	D	J	size	CDR3	DNA
TRBV6-5	TRBD1	TRBJ2-1	.	CASSWTGNEQFF	TGTGCCAGCAGTTGGACAGGGAATGAGCAGTTCTTC
TRBV7-9	TRBD2	TRBJ2-5	.	CASSLRAGLQETQYF	TGTGCCAGCAGCTTAAGAGCGGGATTACAAGAGACCCAGTACTTC
TRBV19	TRBD1	TRBJ1-2	few	CASSIFSGDRNYGYTF	TGTGCCAGTAGTATTTTCTCCGGGGACAGAAACTATGGCTACACCTTC
TRBV6-5	.	TRBJ2-7	.	CASSYSNYEQYF	TGTGCCAGCAGTTACTCGAACTACGAGCAGTACTTC
TRBV28	TRBD2	TRBJ2-7	.	CASSLMGDYYEQYF	TGTGCCAGCAGTTTAATGGGGGACTACTACGAGCAGTACTTC
TRBV29-1	TRBD2	TRBJ2-7	.	CSVLLAGEVYEQYF	TGCAGCGTTCTACTAGCGGGAGAAGTTTACGAGCAGTACTTC
TRBV11-2	.	TRBJ1-1	few	CASSLVRDIEAFF	TGTGCCAGCAGCTTAGTAAGGGATATTGAAGCTTTCTTT
TRBV2	TRBD2	TRBJ2-5	.	CASKLRLADQETQYF	TGTGCCAGCAAACTCCGGCTAGCGGACCAAGAGACCCAGTACTTC
TRBV7-9	TRBD2	TRBJ2-1	.	CASMGGSSYNEQFF	TGTGCCAGCATGGGCGGGAGCTCCTACAATGAGCAGTTCTTC
TRBV29-1	.	TRBJ2-5	.	CSVEGRLETQYF	TGCAGCGTTGAGGGCAGATTAGAGACCCAGTACTTC
TRBV9	.	TRBJ1-1	.	CASSVSTNTEAFF	TGTGCCAGCAGCGTCTCCACGAACACTGAAGCTTTCTTT
TRBV14	.	TRBJ2-1	many	CASSLPGAYNEQFF	TGTGCCAGCAGCCTCCCAGGGGCATACAATGAGCAGTTCTTC
TRBV6-5	.	TRBJ1-1	once	CASSYLMNTEAFF	TGTGCCAGCAGTTACCTTATGAACACTGAAGCTTTCTTT
TRBV11-2	.	TRBJ1-1	.	CASSWTERFEAFF	TGTGCCAGCAGTTGGACAGAACGATTTGAAGCTTTCTTT
TRBV29-1	.	TRBJ1-2	once	CSVVGRRYGYTF	TGCAGCGTTGTCGGCCGACGATATGGCTACACCTTC
TRBV6-5	TRBD2	TRBJ2-5	.	CASSLELAGGVTQYF	TGTGCCAGCAGTTTGGAACTAGCGGGAGGGGTGACCCAGTACTTC
TRBV30	.	TRBJ2-1	.	CAWRALGADNEQFF	TGTGCCTGGAGGGCCCTAGGGGCGGACAATGAGCAGTTCTTC
TRBV27	.	TRBJ1-2	few	CASKPPGGANYGYTF	TGTGCCAGCAAACCGCCGGGGGGCGCCAACTATGGCTACACCTTC
TRBV29-1	.	TRBJ2-3	few	CSVELGTSTDTQYF	TGCAGCGTTGAATTGGGGACCTCCACAGATACGCAGTATTTT
TRBV5-1	.	TRBJ2-7	.	CASSFGNSDEQYF	TGCGCCAGCAGCTTCGGGAATAGCGACGAGCAGTACTTC
TRBV25-1	TRBD1	TRBJ2-7	.	CASSQWGQGSGDEQYF	TGTGCCAGCAGCCAATGGGGACAGGGGTCCGGAGACGAGCAGTACTTC
TRBV5-1	.	TRBJ2-2	.	CASSLDRTLSTGELFF	TGCGCCAGCAGCTTGGACCGAACGCTCAGCACCGGGGAGCTGTTTTTT
TRBV29-1	.	TRBJ1-2	few	CSVEDRTVLYGYTF	TGCAGCGTTGAAGACCGCACAGTATTATATGGCTACACCTTC
TRBV18	.	TRBJ2-7	.	CASSPRGLGSYEQYF	TGTGCCAGCTCACCTCGGGGACTTGGCTCCTACGAGCAGTACTTC
TRBV28	TRBD1	TRBJ2-3	.	CASSLFGTGDTDTQYF	TGTGCCAGCAGTCTCTTCGGGACAGGGGACACAGATACGCAGTATTTT
TRBV5-1	.	TRBJ2-7	.	CASAGNPSYEQYF	TGCGCCAGCGCTGGGAACCCCTCCTACGAGCAGTACTTC
TRBV5-1	TRBD1	TRBJ2-7	few	CASSYGQGYEQYF	TGCGCCAGCAGCTACGGACAGGGCTACGAGCAGTACTTC
TRBV29-1	.	TRBJ2-3	few	CSVVGTAKPRTDTQYF	TGCAGCGTTGTCGGGACTGCGAAACCTCGCACAGATACGCAGTATTTT
TRBV9	.	TRBJ1-1	.	CASSPTHMNTEAFF	TGTGCCAGCAGCCCTACCCACATGAACACTGAAGCTTTCTTT
TRBV28	.	TRBJ2-7	.	CASSLWGNEQYF	TGTGCCAGCAGTTTATGGGGGAACGAGCAGTACTTC
TRBV6-4	.	TRBJ2-2	few	CASSELLTGELFF	TGTGCCAGCAGTGAACTTCTCACCGGGGAGCTGTTTTTT
TRBV2	TRBD2	TRBJ2-1	few	CASSVLADEQFF	TGTGCCAGCAGTGTTCTAGCGGACGAGCAGTTCTTC
TRBV9	TRBD2	TRBJ2-3	once	CASSEGLSRSTDTQYF	TGTGCCAGCAGCGAGGGACTATCCCGGAGCACAGATACGCAGTATTTT
TRBV5-6	.	TRBJ2-1	.	CASSLSPGGYEQFF	TGTGCCAGCAGCTTGTCTCCGGGTGGCTATGAGCAGTTCTTC
TRBV5-4	.	TRBJ2-1	few	CASSSGQEQFF	TGTGCCAGCAGCTCTGGACAGGAGCAGTTCTTC
TRBV27	.	TRBJ2-7	.	CASSFGGATYEQYF	TGTGCCAGCAGTTTTGGGGGGGCTACCTACGAGCAGTACTTC
TRBV29-1	.	TRBJ1-2	.	CSVGPGGVNYGYTF	TGCAGCGTGGGCCCGGGGGGCGTTAACTATGGCTACACCTTC
TRBV4-1	TRBD1	TRBJ1-1	.	CASSPRLTGRPEAFF	TGCGCCAGCAGCCCAAGGTTGACAGGGAGGCCTGAAGCTTTCTTT
TRBV6-5	.	TRBJ2-1	.	CASRPGISYNEQFF	TGTGCCAGCAGGCCCGGGATCTCCTACAATGAGCAGTTCTTC
TRBV10-2	.	TRBJ2-1	.	CASTGAAYNEQFF	TGCGCCAGCACGGGGGCCGCCTACAATGAGCAGTTCTTC
TRBV21-1	.	TRBJ2-1	.	CASSNRTGGNEQFF	TGTGCCAGCAGCAACCGGACAGGGGGGAATGAGCAGTTCTTC
TRBV6-6	.	TRBJ2-1	.	CASSYLGGDEQFF	TGTGCCAGCAGTTACCTGGGTGGAGATGAGCAGTTCTTC
TRBV7-9	TRBD2	TRBJ2-1	few	CASSLGDRLAGGLYEQFF	TGTGCCAGCAGCTTAGGGGATAGACTAGCGGGAGGGCTGTATGAGCAGTTCTTC
TRBV6-5	.	TRBJ1-1	.	CASSYSERGSTEAFF	TGTGCCAGCAGTTACTCGGAAAGGGGAAGCACTGAAGCTTTCTTT
TRBV2	.	TRBJ1-2	.	CASSEAVAPRDGYTF	TGTGCCAGCAGTGAAGCGGTGGCACCTAGGGATGGCTACACCTTC
TRBV29-1	TRBD2	TRBJ2-1	few	CSVLMGGNEQFF	TGCAGCGTCCTCATGGGGGGGAATGAGCAGTTCTTC
TRBV7-9	TRBD2	TRBJ2-7	.	CASSAVASGPKRVAYEQYF	TGTGCCAGCAGCGCCGTGGCTAGCGGACCCAAGAGGGTTGCCTACGAGCAGTACTTC
TRBV12-5	TRBD2	TRBJ2-1	.	CASGLGTSGRDEQFF	TGTGCTAGTGGTTTAGGGACTAGCGGGAGGGATGAGCAGTTCTTC
TRBV14	.	TRBJ1-5	.	CASSPAGNQPQHF	TGTGCCAGCAGCCCCGCGGGCAATCAGCCCCAGCATTTT
TRBV6-1	TRBD2	TRBJ2-3	.	CASSEQKSREGDTQYF	TGTGCCAGCAGTGAACAGAAGTCGAGGGAGGGAGATACGCAGTATTTT
TRBV6-6	.	TRBJ2-7	.	CASSYTRGAHEQYF	TGTGCCAGCAGTTACACCCGCGGTGCCCACGAGCAGTACTTC
TRBV6-5	.	TRBJ1-3	.	CASREGSGNTIYF	TGTGCCAGCAGAGAGGGATCTGGAAACACCATATATTTT
TRBV6-5	.	TRBJ2-1	.	CASIRTAGPLDEQFF	TGTGCCAGCATCAGGACGGCGGGACCCTTGGATGAGCAGTTCTTC
TRBV30	.	TRBJ1-5	.	CAWSVPGVNQPQHF	TGTGCCTGGAGTGTCCCAGGGGTTAATCAGCCCCAGCATTTT
TRBV29-1	TRBD1	TRBJ1-2	.	CSVLDRAYGYTF	TGCAGCGTTCTCGACAGGGCCTATGGCTACACCTTC
TRBV11-2	.	TRBJ2-5	few	CASSLELAGGTETQYF	TGTGCCAGCAGCTTAGAGCTAGCCGGGGGTACGGAGACCCAGTACTTC
TRBV29-1	.	TRBJ2-2	.	CSVSLDGELFF	TGCAGCGTTAGTTTGGACGGGGAGCTGTTTTTT